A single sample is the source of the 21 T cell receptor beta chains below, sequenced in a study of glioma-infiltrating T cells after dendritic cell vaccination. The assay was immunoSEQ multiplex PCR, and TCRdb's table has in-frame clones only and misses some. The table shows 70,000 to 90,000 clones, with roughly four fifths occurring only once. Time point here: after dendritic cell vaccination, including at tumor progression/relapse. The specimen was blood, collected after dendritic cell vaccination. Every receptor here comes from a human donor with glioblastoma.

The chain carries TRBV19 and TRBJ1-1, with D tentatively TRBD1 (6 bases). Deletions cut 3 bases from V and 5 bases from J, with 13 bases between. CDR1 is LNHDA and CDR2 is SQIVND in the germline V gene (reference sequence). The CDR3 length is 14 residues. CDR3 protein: CASSMAGGRTEAFF. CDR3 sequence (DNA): TGTGCCAGTAGTATGGCGGGGGGGCGAACTGAAGCTTTCTTT. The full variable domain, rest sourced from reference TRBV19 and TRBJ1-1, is DGGITQSPKYLFRKEGQNVTLSCEQNLNHDAMYWYRQDPGQGLRLIYYSQIVNDFQKGDIAEGYSVSREKKESFPLTVTSAQKNPTAFYLCASSMAGGRTEAFFGQGTRLTVV.

CDR3 residues: CASSRSPTTNEKLFF. Written as DNA, the CDR3 is TGTGCCAGCAGCCGGTCACCAACAACTAATGAAAAACTGTTTTTT. This sequence joins TRBV9 and TRBJ1-4, with D hard to call. The CDR3 is 15 residues long. Germline V CDR1 and CDR2: SGDLS, YYNGEE. The ends were cut back, 4 bases at V and 0 bases at J, with 10 bases in the middle.

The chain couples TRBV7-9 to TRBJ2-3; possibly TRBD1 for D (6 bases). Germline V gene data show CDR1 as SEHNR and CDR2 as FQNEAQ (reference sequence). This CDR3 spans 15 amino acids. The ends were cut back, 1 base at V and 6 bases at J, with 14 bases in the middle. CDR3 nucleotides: TGTGCCAGCAGCTTAGAGGACAGTTCGGGGGATACGCAGTATTTT. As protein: CASSLEDSSGDTQYF.

CDR3 in amino acids: CASSIGTGYYGYTF. The DNA for the CDR3 is TGTGCCAGTAGTATTGGAACAGGGTACTATGGCTACACCTTC. The chain recombines TRBV19 with TRBJ1-2; a possible D gene is TRBD1 (6 bases). Germline loops: CDR1 LNHDA, CDR2 SQIVND (reference sequence). V gave up 3 bases and J gave up 3 bases, with 11 bases separating them. This CDR3 spans 14 amino acids.

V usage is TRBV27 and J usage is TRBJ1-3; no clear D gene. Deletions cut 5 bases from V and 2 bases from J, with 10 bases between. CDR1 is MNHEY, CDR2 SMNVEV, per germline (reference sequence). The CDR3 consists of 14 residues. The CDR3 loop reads CASSPLETGNTIYF. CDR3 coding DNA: TGTGCCAGCAGTCCCTTAGAAACTGGAAACACCATATATTTT.

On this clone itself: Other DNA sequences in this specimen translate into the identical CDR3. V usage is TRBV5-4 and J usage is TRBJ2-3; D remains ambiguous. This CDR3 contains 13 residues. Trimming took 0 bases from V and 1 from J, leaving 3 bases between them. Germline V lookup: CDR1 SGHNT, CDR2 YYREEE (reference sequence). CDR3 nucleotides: TGTGCCAGCAGCTTGGCCGGCACAGATACGCAGTATTTT. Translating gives CASSLAGTDTQYF.

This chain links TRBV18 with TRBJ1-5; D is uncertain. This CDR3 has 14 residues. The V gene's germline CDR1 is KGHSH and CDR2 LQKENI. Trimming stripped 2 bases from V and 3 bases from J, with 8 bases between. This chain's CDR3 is CASSPLLSNQPQHF. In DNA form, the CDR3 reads TGTGCCAGCTCACCATTACTATCCAATCAGCCCCAGCATTTT.

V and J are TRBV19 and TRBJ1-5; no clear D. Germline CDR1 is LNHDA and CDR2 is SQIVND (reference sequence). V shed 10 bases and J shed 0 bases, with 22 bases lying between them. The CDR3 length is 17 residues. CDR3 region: CATRGSRGAYSNQPQHF. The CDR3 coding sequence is TGTGCCACCCGTGGAAGCCGGGGAGCTTATAGCAATCAGCCCCAGCATTTT.

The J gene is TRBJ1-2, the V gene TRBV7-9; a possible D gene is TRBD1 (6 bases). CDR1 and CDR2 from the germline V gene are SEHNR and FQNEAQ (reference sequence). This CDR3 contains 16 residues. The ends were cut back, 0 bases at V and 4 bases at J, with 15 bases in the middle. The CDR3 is CASSLATQGGSYGYTF. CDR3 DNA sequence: TGTGCCAGCAGCTTAGCAACACAGGGCGGGAGCTATGGCTACACCTTC.

In DNA, the CDR3 is TGTGCCAGCAGCGTCAGTAGCGGGGCTGAGCAGTTCTTC. It encodes CASSVSSGAEQFF. The gene calls are TRBV9 and TRBJ2-1; TRBD2 matches at 8 bases. The J segment lost 9 bases and the V segment lost 2 bases, leaving 4 bases of the junction unmatched. Germline values: CDR1 SGDLS, CDR2 YYNGEE. This CDR3 has 13 residues.

CDR3 in DNA: TGTGCCAGCAGTCCTGTACTACCCGGGAGCAATCAGCCCCAGCATTTT. Translation: CASSPVLPGSNQPQHF. V and J are TRBV27 and TRBJ1-5; unclear D gene. This CDR3 is 16 amino acids long. V was shortened by 5 bases and J by 1 base, with 15 bases between the two germline ends. Germline V gene data show CDR1 as MNHEY and CDR2 as SMNVEV (reference sequence).

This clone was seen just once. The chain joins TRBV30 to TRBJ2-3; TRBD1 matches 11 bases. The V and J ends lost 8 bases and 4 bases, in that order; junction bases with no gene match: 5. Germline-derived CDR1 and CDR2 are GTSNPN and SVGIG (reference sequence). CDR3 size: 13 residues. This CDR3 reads CAGGQGASDTQYF. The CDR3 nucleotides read TGTGCCGGAGGACAGGGGGCCTCAGATACGCAGTATTTT.

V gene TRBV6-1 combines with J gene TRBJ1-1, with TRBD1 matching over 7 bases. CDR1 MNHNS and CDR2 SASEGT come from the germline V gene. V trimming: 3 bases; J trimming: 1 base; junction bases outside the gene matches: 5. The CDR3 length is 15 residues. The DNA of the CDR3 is TGTGCCAGCAGTGAGGGCAGGGGGGAGAACACTGAAGCTTTCTTT. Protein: CASSEGRGENTEAFF.

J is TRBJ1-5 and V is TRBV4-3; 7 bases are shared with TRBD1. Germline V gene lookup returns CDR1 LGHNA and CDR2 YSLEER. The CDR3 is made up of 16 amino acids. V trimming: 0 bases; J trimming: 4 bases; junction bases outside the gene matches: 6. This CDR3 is CASSQDAGQLNQPQHF. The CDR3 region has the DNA TGCGCCAGCAGCCAAGATGCGGGACAGCTAAATCAGCCCCAGCATTTT.

This CDR3 reads CASSQVTRGEISVHAEKLFF. For the CDR3, the DNA is TGCGCCAGCAGCCAAGTCACACGGGGGGAAATATCCGTTCATGCTGAAAAACTGTTTTTT. The chain carries TRBV4-1 and TRBJ1-4, with D possibly being TRBD1 (5 bases). The V and J ends lost 1 base and 7 bases respectively, with 28 bases between them. CDR3 size: 20 residues. Germline V CDR1 and CDR2: MGHRA, YSYEKL.

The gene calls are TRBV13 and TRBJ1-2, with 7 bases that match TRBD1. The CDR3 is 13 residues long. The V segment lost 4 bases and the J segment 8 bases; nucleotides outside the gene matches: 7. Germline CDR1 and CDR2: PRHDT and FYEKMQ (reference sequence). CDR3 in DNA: TGTGCCAGCAGCTCTGGACAGGCCTGGGGCTACACCTTC. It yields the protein CASSSGQAWGYTF.

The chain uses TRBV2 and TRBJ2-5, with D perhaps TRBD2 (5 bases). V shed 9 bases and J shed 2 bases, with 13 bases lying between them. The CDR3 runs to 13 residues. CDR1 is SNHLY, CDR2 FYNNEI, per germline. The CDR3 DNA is TGTGCCAGGGGGATCGGACTTCAAGAGACCCAGTACTTC. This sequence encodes CARGIGLQETQYF. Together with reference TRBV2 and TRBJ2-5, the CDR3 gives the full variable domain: EPEVTQTPSHQVTQMGQEVILRCVPISNHLYFYWYRQILGQKVEFLVSFYNNEISEKSEIFDDQFSVERPDGSNFTLKIRSTKLEDSAMYFCARGIGLQETQYFGPGTRLLVL.

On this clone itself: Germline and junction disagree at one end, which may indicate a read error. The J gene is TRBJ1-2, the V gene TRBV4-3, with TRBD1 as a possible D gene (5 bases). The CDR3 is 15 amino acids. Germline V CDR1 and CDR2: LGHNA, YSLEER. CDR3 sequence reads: CASSKEEGGAYGYTF. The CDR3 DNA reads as TGCGCCAGCAGCAAAGAAGAGGGAGGGGCCTATGGCTACACCTTC.

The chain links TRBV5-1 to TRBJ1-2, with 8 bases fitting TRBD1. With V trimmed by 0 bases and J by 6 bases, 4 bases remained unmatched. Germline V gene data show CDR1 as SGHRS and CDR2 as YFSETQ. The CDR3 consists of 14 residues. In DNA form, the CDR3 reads TGCGCCAGCAGCTTGGACCAGGGGGCCGATGGCTACACCTTC. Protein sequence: CASSLDQGADGYTF.

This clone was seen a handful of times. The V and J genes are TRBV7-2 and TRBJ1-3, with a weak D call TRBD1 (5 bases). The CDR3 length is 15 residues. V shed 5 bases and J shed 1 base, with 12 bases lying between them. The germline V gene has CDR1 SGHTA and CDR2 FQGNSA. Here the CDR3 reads CASSTDRLSGNTIYF. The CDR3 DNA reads TGTGCCAGCAGCACAGACAGACTTTCTGGAAACACCATATATTTT.

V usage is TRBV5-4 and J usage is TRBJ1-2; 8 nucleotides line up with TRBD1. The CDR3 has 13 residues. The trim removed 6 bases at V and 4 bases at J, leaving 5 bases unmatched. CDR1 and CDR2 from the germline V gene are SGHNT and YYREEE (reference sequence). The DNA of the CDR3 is TGTGCCAGCACCCGGACAGGGACCTATGGCTACACCTTC. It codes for CASTRTGTYGYTF. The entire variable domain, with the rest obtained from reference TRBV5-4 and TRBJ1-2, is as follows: ETGVTQSPTHLIKTRGQQVTLRCSSQSGHNTVSWYQQALGQGPQFIFQYYREEENGRGNFPPRFSGLQFPNYSSELNVNALELDDSALYLCASTRTGTYGYTFGSGTRLTVV.